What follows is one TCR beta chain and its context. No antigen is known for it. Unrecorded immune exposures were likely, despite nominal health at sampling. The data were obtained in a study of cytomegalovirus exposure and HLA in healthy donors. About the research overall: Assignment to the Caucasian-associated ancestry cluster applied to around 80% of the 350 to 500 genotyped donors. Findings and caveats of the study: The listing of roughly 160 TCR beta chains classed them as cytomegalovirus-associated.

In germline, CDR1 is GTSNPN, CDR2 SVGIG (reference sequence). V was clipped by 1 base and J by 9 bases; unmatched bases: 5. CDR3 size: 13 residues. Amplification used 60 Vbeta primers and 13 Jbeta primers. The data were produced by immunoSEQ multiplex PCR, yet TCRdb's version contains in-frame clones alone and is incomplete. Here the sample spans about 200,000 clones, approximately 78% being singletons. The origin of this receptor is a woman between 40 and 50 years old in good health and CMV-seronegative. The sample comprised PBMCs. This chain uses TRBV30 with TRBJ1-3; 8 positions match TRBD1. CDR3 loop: CAWSGTGSSTIYF. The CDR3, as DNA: TGTGCCTGGAGTGGGACAGGGTCCAGCACCATATATTTT.